One sample yielded the 5 T cell receptor beta chains listed below, sequenced in a study of identical twins. TCRdb called the 5' RACE reads again in MiXCR, with one record for every CDR3 protein. Among about 890,000 distinct CDR3 sequences listed, roughly an eighth were seen once. These same data were also listed under a study on yellow fever vaccine responses in identical twins.

Sequencing was done on a sample of PBMCs. These TCRs come from a woman between 18 and 29 years old in good health.

This clonotype has only a few counts. V usage is TRBV20-1 and J usage is TRBJ2-1; D is ambiguous. The CDR3 totals 13 residues. V lost 3 bases and J 7 bases, leaving 13 bases between the germline ends. Germline V gene data show CDR1 as DFQATT and CDR2 as SNEGSKA (reference sequence). CDR3 protein: CSASPSSRNEQFF. CDR3 nucleotides: TGCAGTGCTAGTCCCTCGAGTCGGAATGAGCAGTTCTTC.

The chain couples TRBV9 to TRBJ2-7; TRBD2 matches at 14 bases. The CDR3 is made up of 15 amino acids. J was trimmed by 5 bases and V by 0 bases; bases with no gene match: 1. The germline CDR1 and CDR2 sequences are SGDLS and YYNGEE. DNA for the CDR3: TGTGCCAGCAGCGTAGGGACTAGCGGGAGGAACGAGCAGTACTTC. Translation: CASSVGTSGRNEQYF.

The chain joins TRBV5-1 to TRBJ1-2, with 8 nucleotides matching TRBD1. V shed 5 bases, J shed 0 bases, and the junction held 6 bases outside the gene matches. The germline V gene encodes CDR1 SGHRS and CDR2 YFSETQ. CDR3 length: 15 residues. In DNA form, the CDR3 reads TGCGCCAGCAGTTTGCCGGGACAGGCTAACTATGGCTACACCTTC. Protein: CASSLPGQANYGYTF.

V gene TRBV7-2 combines with J gene TRBJ2-5; 13 bases agree with TRBD2. This CDR3 region has 16 residues. With 5 bases clipped from V and 5 bases from J, the junction kept 8 bases outside the gene matches. The V gene's germline CDR1 is SGHTA and CDR2 FQGNSA. The CDR3 nucleotides read TGTGCCAGCAGCCCCGGGACTAGCGGGATGAGGGAGACCCAGTACTTC. Amino acids: CASSPGTSGMRETQYF.

The chain recombines TRBV6-5 with TRBJ2-2, with 9 bases identical to TRBD2. The CDR3 has 17 residues. J was trimmed by 4 bases and V by 2 bases; bases with no gene match: 8. From germline, CDR1 is MNHEY and CDR2 SVGAGI. The CDR3 region has the DNA TGTGCCAGCAGTTACGCTGGCGGGAGGGCCAGCACCGGGGAGCTGTTTTTT. Protein: CASSYAGGRASTGELFF.